The 3 T cell receptor beta chains reported below all come from one sample, sequenced in a study of cytomegalovirus exposure and HLA in healthy donors. This PCR relied on a set of 60 Vbeta primers and 13 Jbeta primers. The repertoire was sequenced with immunoSEQ multiplex PCR; TCRdb's copy has only in-frame clones and lacks some. The table lists approximately 100,000 clones, 80% of them singletons. The sequencing sample was made of PBMCs. These receptors were taken from a man aged 18 to 35 in good health and CMV-seronegative.

This chain links TRBV30 with TRBJ2-5, with 13 bases aligning to TRBD2. V dropped 3 bases and J dropped 4; count of bases not matched to a gene: 8. The germline V gene encodes CDR1 GTSNPN and CDR2 SVGIG (reference sequence). This CDR3 is built from 16 residues. CDR3 region: CAWSFGLAGASETQYF. The CDR3 nucleotides read TGTGCCTGGAGCTTCGGACTAGCGGGGGCCTCAGAGACCCAGTACTTC. Filled out from reference TRBV30 and TRBJ2-5, the complete variable domain reads SQTIHQWPATLVQPVGSPLSLECTVEGTSNPNLYWYRQAAGRGLQLLFYSVGIGQISSEVPQNLSASRPQDRQFILSSKKLLLSDSGFYLCAWSFGLAGASETQYFGPGTRLLVL.

The gene calls are TRBV5-1 and TRBJ1-2; the D gene is possibly TRBD1 (6 bases). This CDR3 region has 15 residues. The V gene lost 3 bases and the J gene lost 7 bases, with 19 bases spanning the gap. CDR1 and CDR2 (germline): SGHRS, YFSETQ. The CDR3: CASSSYETGLVGYTF. The CDR3 DNA reads as TGCGCCAGCAGCTCCTACGAAACAGGGCTGGTTGGCTACACCTTC.

The V call is TRBV7-6, the J call TRBJ2-3, with D maybe TRBD1 (6 bases). The CDR3 runs to 14 residues. Germline loops: CDR1 SGHVS, CDR2 FNYEAQ. The V gene lost 6 bases and the J gene lost 0 bases, with 10 bases spanning the gap. The CDR3 reads CASRDRASTDTQYF. The CDR3, as DNA: TGTGCCAGCAGGGACAGAGCTAGCACAGATACGCAGTATTTT.